The 17 T cell receptor beta chains below come from one sample, sequenced in a study of blood T cell repertoires in COVID-19. The table came from immunoSEQ multiplex PCR; TCRdb's copy has only in-frame clones and leaves some out. The sample consists of some 350,000 clones, about 87% of them appearing once. Sequenced sample: peripheral blood. Every receptor here comes from a woman between 50 and 59 years old with COVID-19, enrolled during active disease.

This sequence joins TRBV18 and TRBJ2-2; 7 bases map to TRBD1. Germline V lookup: CDR1 KGHSH, CDR2 LQKENI. With 6 bases clipped from V and 3 bases from J, the junction kept 1 base outside the gene matches. The CDR3 is 13 amino acids. CDR3 in DNA: TGTGCCAGCTCGGGACAGCACACCGGGGAGCTGTTTTTT. Translation gives CASSGQHTGELFF. Based on the CDR3 plus reference TRBV18 and TRBJ2-2, the full variable domain is NAGVMQNPRHLVRRRGQEARLRCSPMKGHSHVYWYRQLPEEGLKFMVYLQKENIIDESGMPKERFSAEFPKEGPSILRIQQVVRGDSAAYFCASSGQHTGELFFGEGSRLTVL.

This chain joins TRBV30 and TRBJ2-7; 7 bases map to TRBD1. With V trimmed by 4 bases and J by 0 bases, 6 bases remained unmatched. Germline-derived CDR1 and CDR2 are GTSNPN and SVGIG (reference sequence). This CDR3 region has 14 residues. CDR3: CAWNGDRSSYEQYF. The CDR3, as DNA: TGTGCCTGGAATGGGGACAGATCCTCCTACGAGCAGTACTTC.

The V call is TRBV27, the J call TRBJ1-1; D call uncertain. Germline assignment: CDR1 MNHEY and CDR2 SMNVEV (reference sequence). This CDR3 is built from 14 residues. Trimming shortened V by 6 bases and J by 3 bases, and 14 bases separated the two germline ends. CDR3 nucleotide sequence: TGTGCCAGCAGCCCCAAACCACTCTACACTGAAGCTTTCTTT. Protein product: CASSPKPLYTEAFF.

The chain carries TRBV11-2 and TRBJ1-1, with a tentative D call TRBD1 (6 bases). The V gene's germline CDR1 is SGHAT and CDR2 FQNNGV. This CDR3 has 13 amino acids. V was clipped by 5 bases and J by 8 bases, with 15 bases between them. The CDR3 is CASSPDSGTEAFF. The CDR3 bases are TGTGCCAGCAGCCCGGACTCGGGGACAGAAGCTTTCTTT.

V gene TRBV4-3 combines with J gene TRBJ1-2; D unresolved. Germline V gene data show CDR1 as LGHNA and CDR2 as YSLEER. The CDR3 contains 14 residues. V lost 0 bases and J 2 bases, leaving 7 bases between the germline ends. CDR3 region: CASSQDSLNYGYTF. CDR3 sequence (DNA): TGCGCCAGCAGCCAAGACTCACTCAACTATGGCTACACCTTC.

This chain connects TRBV5-4 to TRBJ1-5, with 9 bases fitting TRBD1. CDR1 is SGHNT and CDR2 is YYREEE in the germline V gene (reference sequence). V was clipped by 4 bases and J by 4 bases; unmatched bases: 9. CDR3 length: 16 amino acids. The CDR3 region has the DNA TGTGCCAGCAGCCCTACCGGGACAGGGATTAATCAGCCCCAGCATTTT. This encodes CASSPTGTGINQPQHF.

This chain connects TRBV11-3 to TRBJ2-3; D may be TRBD1 (5 bases). The V gene lost 3 bases and the J gene lost 2 bases, with 15 bases spanning the gap. CDR1 is SGHNT and CDR2 is YENEEA in the germline V gene. The CDR3 runs 16 residues. The CDR3 loop reads CASSFGAQVITDTQYF. CDR3 DNA: TGTGCCAGCAGCTTTGGGGCACAGGTTATCACAGATACGCAGTATTTT.

The chain joins TRBV19 to TRBJ2-7; D remains unclear. The CDR3 extends over 12 amino acids. Germline loops: CDR1 LNHDA, CDR2 SQIVND (reference sequence). The V and J ends lost 5 bases and 0 bases respectively, with 5 bases between them. CDR3 nucleotides: TGTGCCAGTAGTTCTAACTCCTACGAGCAGTACTTC. Its protein is CASSSNSYEQYF. The variable domain in full, with the rest retrieved from reference TRBV19 and TRBJ2-7, is DGGITQSPKYLFRKEGQNVTLSCEQNLNHDAMYWYRQDPGQGLRLIYYSQIVNDFQKGDIAEGYSVSREKKESFPLTVTSAQKNPTAFYLCASSSNSYEQYFGPGTRLTVT.

This clone has just one count. The chain recombines TRBV28 with TRBJ1-2; TRBD1 aligns across 7 bases. CDR1 and CDR2 (germline): MDHEN, SYDVKM. The CDR3 loop spans 14 amino acids. The junction had 6 bases not matched to a gene; V was cut back by 4 bases and J by 4 bases. For the CDR3, the DNA is TGTGCCAGCAGTTCGCAGGGGGTCAGCTATGGCTACACCTTC. It yields the protein CASSSQGVSYGYTF.

The chain couples TRBV4-1 to TRBJ2-7; D gene ambiguous. This CDR3 has 14 residues. Trimming left V 1 base short and J 0 bases short, with 7 bases between. Germline assignment: CDR1 MGHRA and CDR2 YSYEKL. The DNA of the CDR3 is TGCGCCAGCAGCCAAGGCGAGAGCTCCTACGAGCAGTACTTC. The encoded protein is CASSQGESSYEQYF.

The gene calls are TRBV30 and TRBJ2-3; 8 bases are a match to TRBD1. Germline V CDR1 and CDR2: GTSNPN, SVGIG (reference sequence). The V gene end was trimmed by 4 bases and the J gene end by 6 bases; junction bases not matched to a gene: 9. CDR3 size: 14 residues. The CDR3 DNA sequence: TGTGCCTGGACCAACAGGGGGTTGTTGGATACGCAGTATTTT. Translation: CAWTNRGLLDTQYF.

V gene TRBV5-1 combines with J gene TRBJ1-5; 9 positions agree with TRBD1. CDR1 is SGHRS and CDR2 is YFSETQ in the germline V gene. This CDR3 comprises 15 residues. Unmatched junction bases numbered 4, after V lost 2 bases and J lost 4 bases. Here the CDR3 reads CASSLGQGINQPQHF. The CDR3 DNA sequence: TGCGCCAGCAGCTTAGGACAGGGGATAAATCAGCCCCAGCATTTT.

The chain employs TRBV11-2 and TRBJ2-5, with D hard to call. Germline lookup yields CDR1 SGHAT and CDR2 FQNNGV. CDR3 size: 14 residues. Trimming took off 1 base at V and 3 bases at J, with 9 bases between the two ends. CDR3 region: CASSLAGAEETQYF. In DNA form, the CDR3 reads TGTGCCAGCAGCTTAGCGGGTGCAGAAGAGACCCAGTACTTC.

The V and J genes are TRBV7-6 and TRBJ1-4; 8 positions match TRBD1. The CDR3 consists of 16 residues. The V gene's germline CDR1 is SGHVS and CDR2 FNYEAQ. The V segment lost 0 bases and the J segment 7 bases; nucleotides outside the gene matches: 7. The CDR3 region has the DNA TGTGCCAGCAGCTTAGCACAGGGGGAGCTTGGTGAAAAACTGTTTTTT. It yields the protein CASSLAQGELGEKLFF.

This clone was counted a few times. V is TRBV4-2 and J is TRBJ1-1, with TRBD1 as a possible D gene (5 bases). Germline loops: CDR1 LGHNA, CDR2 YNFKEQ. V was shortened by 0 bases and J by 1 base, with 9 bases between the two germline ends. The CDR3 has 15 residues. For the CDR3, the DNA is TGTGCCAGCAGCCAAGAGCCAGGACAGAACACTGAAGCTTTCTTT. Its translation: CASSQEPGQNTEAFF.

The J gene is TRBJ1-1, the V gene TRBV28; 8 bases are a match to TRBD1. This CDR3 contains 13 residues. Trimming at V came to 5 bases and at J to 1 base, leaving 0 bases not matched to a gene. The germline V gene has CDR1 MDHEN and CDR2 SYDVKM. The CDR3 loop is CASSGQGNTEAFF. As DNA, the CDR3 is TGTGCCAGCAGTGGACAGGGGAACACTGAAGCTTTCTTT.

The rearrangement uses TRBV15 and TRBJ1-3; 9 positions match TRBD1. The CDR3 has 15 residues. CDR1 is LNHNV, CDR2 YYDKDF, per germline (reference sequence). V shed 2 bases, J shed 2 bases, and the junction held 1 base outside the gene matches. CDR3 DNA: TGTGCCACCAGCAGAAGACAGGGGGCTGGAAACACCATATATTTT. Its protein is CATSRRQGAGNTIYF.